These 20 T cell receptor beta chains were sequenced from one sample in a study of blood T cells in healthy people across ages. The use of a sample-barcoded 5' primer and a J-beta primer mix characterized a second PCR of about 7 to 12 cycles. TCRdb independently ran MiXCR on the 5' RACE reads; one entry per CDR3 protein. Of hundreds of thousands of distinct CDR3 sequences listed, around 28% are singletons. The sample taken for sequencing was blood. The receptor set was obtained from a woman at least 80 years old in good health.

The genes are TRBV7-9 and TRBJ2-3; 12 bases agree with TRBD2. J was trimmed by 4 bases and V by 5 bases; bases with no gene match: 7. The germline CDR1 and CDR2 sequences are SEHNR and FQNEAQ (reference sequence). This CDR3 has 16 amino acids. CDR3 sequence (DNA): TGTGCCAGCAGCCCACTAGCGGGAGGATCACCAGATACGCAGTATTTT. Amino acid sequence: CASSPLAGGSPDTQYF.

The chain is built from TRBV20-1 and TRBJ2-3; tentative D call: TRBD1 (6 bases). Between the trimmed V and J ends, which lost 6 bases and 2 bases, there was a span of 18 bases. In germline, CDR1 is DFQATT, CDR2 SNEGSKA (reference sequence). This CDR3 is built from 15 residues. CDR3 sequence (DNA): TGCAGTGCGGGGGCCCACAGGGCGGACACAGATACGCAGTATTTT. Protein product: CSAGAHRADTDTQYF.

Many counts were recorded for this clonotype. CDR3 DNA sequence: TGCGCCAGCAGCTTGGACCCGGACACGTTGAACACTGAAGCTTTCTTT. Translation: CASSLDPDTLNTEAFF. This chain joins TRBV5-1 and TRBJ1-1, with D maybe TRBD1 (5 bases). CDR1 is SGHRS and CDR2 is YFSETQ in the germline V gene. V was cut by 0 bases and J by 0 bases, with 12 bases left in between. CDR3 length: 16 amino acids.

This clonotype came up many times. The V call is TRBV11-2, the J call TRBJ2-1; TRBD2 agrees at 8 bases. This CDR3 comprises 15 residues. J was trimmed by 5 bases and V by 5 bases; bases with no gene match: 8. In germline, CDR1 is SGHAT, CDR2 FQNNGV. CDR3 loop: CASSLRGGINNEQFF. The CDR3 DNA reads as TGTGCCAGCAGCCTCCGGGGGGGCATAAACAATGAGCAGTTCTTC.

This clonotype was picked up a small number of times. The chain carries TRBV6-1 and TRBJ2-7, with D tentatively TRBD1 or TRBD2 (7 bases each). The germline V and J ends were trimmed by 8 bases and 4 bases, with 18 bases remaining between them. Germline V gene sequence: CDR1 MNHNS, CDR2 SASEGT. This CDR3 contains 14 residues. The CDR3 loop is CASANRGAGYEQYF. The CDR3 DNA follows: TGTGCCAGCGCGAACAGGGGAGCGGGATACGAGCAGTACTTC.

This clonotype was seen at least ten times. This rearrangement joins TRBV5-1 to TRBJ2-5, with 8 bases identical to TRBD2. This CDR3 spans 16 amino acids. CDR1 is SGHRS and CDR2 is YFSETQ in the germline V gene. Trimming removed 2 bases from V and 1 base from J; junction bases left unmatched: 7. Here the CDR3 DNA reads TGCGCCAGCAGCTTCGCGGGAGGACGGTCCCAAGAGACCCAGTACTTC. It encodes CASSFAGGRSQETQYF.

There are a few counts of this clonotype. The gene calls are TRBV6-1 and TRBJ2-2; 11 positions agree with TRBD1. V dropped 5 bases and J dropped 4; count of bases not matched to a gene: 9. The CDR3 contains 17 residues. Germline lookup yields CDR1 MNHNS and CDR2 SASEGT. The CDR3 sequence is CASSKTTGTGGTGELFF. The CDR3, as DNA: TGTGCCAGCAGTAAAACGACCGGGACAGGGGGCACCGGGGAGCTGTTTTTT.

The chain joins TRBV30 to TRBJ1-5; D gene unclear. V dropped 0 bases and J dropped 1 base, with 13 bases sitting between them. The CDR3 totals 16 residues. Germline V CDR1 and CDR2: GTSNPN, SVGIG (reference sequence). The CDR3 loop is CAWSVPGALSNQPQHF. In DNA form, the CDR3 reads TGTGCCTGGAGTGTACCAGGCGCCCTAAGCAATCAGCCCCAGCATTTT.

In its sample, this clonotype was seen a few times. V gene TRBV12-3 or TRBV12-4 combines with J gene TRBJ2-2; 12 nucleotides agree with TRBD2. This CDR3 region has 15 residues. The trim removed 6 bases at V and 1 base at J, leaving 0 bases unmatched. CDR3 sequence (DNA): TGTGCCAGCAGACTAGCGGGGGGGAACACCGGGGAGCTGTTTTTT. As protein: CASRLAGGNTGELFF.

This clonotype came up many times. The rearrangement uses TRBV20-1 and TRBJ2-5; possibly TRBD2 for D (6 bases). The germline V and J ends were trimmed by 7 bases and 1 base, with 10 bases remaining between them. Germline assignment: CDR1 DFQATT and CDR2 SNEGSKA (reference sequence). This CDR3 has 12 residues. In DNA, the CDR3 is TGCAGTGGCCAGACTAGCCAAGAGACCCAGTACTTC. Protein sequence: CSGQTSQETQYF.

A note on this clonotype: This may be a read error: a much more frequent sequence differs by one nucleotide. The CDR3 region has the DNA TGCAGCGTCTCTAGCGGGGGCTACGAGCAGTACTTC. As protein: CSVSSGGYEQYF. The chain employs TRBV29-1 and TRBJ2-7; 10 nucleotides agree with TRBD2. Trimming removed 6 bases from V and 3 bases from J; junction bases left unmatched: 2. CDR3 size: 12 residues. From germline, CDR1 is SQVTM and CDR2 ANQGSEA.

A note on this clonotype: With a much larger clone just one base away, this may be a read error. The rearrangement uses TRBV6-5 and TRBJ1-4; TRBD1 matches 7 bases. Germline CDR1 reads MNHEY; CDR2 reads SVGAGI. This CDR3 has 15 amino acids. CDR3 DNA sequence: TGTGTCAGCAGATTAAACAGGGGCAATAATGAAAAACTGTTTTTT. It is translated as CVSRLNRGNNEKLFF.

This clonotype was seen just once. This chain connects TRBV10-3 to TRBJ2-1, with a possible D match to TRBD1 (7 bases). The length of the CDR3 is 13 residues. Between the trimmed V and J ends, which lost 7 bases and 3 bases, there was a span of 10 bases. The germline V gene encodes CDR1 ENHRY and CDR2 SYGVKD. The CDR3 nucleotides read TGTGCCATCACAGGGGGGAACTACAATGAGCAGTTCTTC. Translation: CAITGGNYNEQFF.

This clonotype has only a few counts. The chain carries TRBV15 and TRBJ2-2; D unclear. The CDR3 spans 16 residues. The V end was cut by 3 bases, the J end by 0 bases, with 11 bases between. Germline assignment: CDR1 LNHNV and CDR2 YYDKDF (reference sequence). This CDR3 is CATSSRQQANTGELFF. The CDR3 DNA sequence: TGTGCCACCAGCAGCCGGCAGCAAGCGAACACCGGGGAGCTGTTTTTT.

The V gene is TRBV7-8, the J gene TRBJ2-1; a possible D gene is TRBD2 (6 bases). V gave up 5 bases and J gave up 4 bases, with 21 bases separating them. Germline V gene data show CDR1 as SGHVS and CDR2 as FQNEAQ. This CDR3 comprises 17 residues. The CDR3 loop is CASSPEPPSASYNEQFF. The CDR3 DNA reads as TGTGCCAGCAGCCCCGAGCCCCCTAGCGCCTCTTACAATGAGCAGTTCTTC.

Turning to this clonotype: This may stem from a read error, because a much larger clone lies one nucleotide away. The rearrangement uses TRBV7-2 and TRBJ1-4; a possible D gene is TRBD1 (5 bases). The CDR3 spans 16 residues. CDR1 and CDR2 (germline): SGHTA, FQGNSA. Between the trimmed V and J ends, which lost 1 base and 2 bases, there was a span of 11 bases. This chain's CDR3 is CASSLGGRGTNEKLFF. The CDR3 DNA reads TGTGCCAGCAGCTTAGGCGGGAGGGGTACTAATGAAAAACTGTTTTTT.

The V gene is TRBV5-6, the J gene TRBJ2-2, with 12 bases fitting TRBD2. This CDR3 is built from 20 residues. CDR1 and CDR2 (germline): SGHDT, YYEEEE. With 0 bases clipped from V and 1 base from J, the junction kept 10 bases outside the gene matches. The CDR3: CASSLVRLAGELGNTGELFF. The CDR3 nucleotides read TGTGCCAGCAGCTTGGTTCGACTAGCGGGGGAATTAGGGAACACCGGGGAGCTGTTTTTT.

Of note for this clonotype: A much larger clone lies a single base off, so this may be a read error. The chain carries TRBV6-6 and TRBJ2-1; weak D call: TRBD1 (6 bases). The germline CDR1 and CDR2 sequences are MNHNY and SVGAGI (reference sequence). With 5 bases removed from V and 7 bases from J, the gap between germline ends came to 12 bases. The CDR3 is 13 amino acids. The CDR3 nucleotides are TGTGCCAGCAGTCACGAACAGGGTAATGAGCAGTTCTTC. The encoded protein is CASSHEQGNEQFF.

On this clonotype itself: With a much larger clone just one base away, this may be a read error. The chain couples TRBV4-1 to TRBJ2-1; D is possibly TRBD2 (6 bases). The V end was cut by 0 bases, the J end by 8 bases, with 20 bases between. The CDR3 contains 17 residues. Germline V lookup: CDR1 MGHRA, CDR2 YSYEKL. The CDR3 coding sequence is TGCGCCAGCAGCCAAGATCTGACGGGGGTGAGTTACGATGAGCAGTTCTTC. Residues: CASSQDLTGVSYDEQFF.

This clonotype appeared many times. CDR3 sequence (DNA): TGCAGTGTTGGGACCCCCCTTGTGGCTAGCGGGAGGAGGGGAGAGACCCAGTACTTC. Translating it yields CSVGTPLVASGRRGETQYF. J is TRBJ2-5 and V is TRBV20-1; TRBD2 matches 11 bases. Germline V gene sequence: CDR1 DFQATT, CDR2 SNEGSKA (reference sequence). With V trimmed by 7 bases and J by 4 bases, 23 bases remained unmatched. The CDR3 consists of 19 residues.